Described below is a single TCR beta chain sequence and its context. Its antigen is unknown. TCRdb's table, derived via immunoSEQ multiplex PCR, lists solely in-frame clones and lacks some. Sampling found roughly 42,000 clones, none seen once. The CDR3 length is 16 residues. The germline CDR1 and CDR2 sequences are SGHVS and FNYEAQ. V shed 6 bases and J 1 base; nucleotides not matched to a gene: 6. These data belong to a study of T cells after posttransplantation cyclophosphamide. Peripheral blood was collected from the related graft donor on the marrow donation day. Study conclusions and caveats: Blood and skin or GI T cell repertoires showed limited TRB overlap. TRB clonality was highly associated with recipient CMV seropositivity and reactivation.

This sequence was found in a woman in her forties or fifties in good health and a related stem cell transplant donor. The V call is TRBV7-6, the J call TRBJ2-3; 11 positions agree with TRBD1. The sequencing input was PBMCs. CDR3 sequence (DNA): TGTGCCAGCAGGGGTGGGACAGGGGGGCGCACAGATACGCAGTATTTT. This codes for CASRGGTGGRTDTQYF.